One sample yielded the 9 T cell receptor beta chains listed below, sequenced in a study of human thymus T cells. Resections were taken during corrective heart surgery, and the thymus tissue came from these. The assay was immunoSEQ multiplex PCR, and TCRdb's table has in-frame clones only and misses some. The repertoire holds 78,000 or so clones, with 90% to 97% as singletons. The sequencing sample was made of thymus tissue. These receptors were taken from a boy in the first two years of life with a congenital heart defect but otherwise immunologically healthy.

The chain is built from TRBV6-4 and TRBJ2-1, with D perhaps matching TRBD1 (6 bases). Germline CDR1 MRHNA, CDR2 SNTAGT. Trimming removed 0 bases at V and 8 bases at J, with 14 bases between. The CDR3 sequence is 15 residues long. CDR3 loop: CASSDSITGRDEQFF. CDR3 nucleotide sequence: TGTGCCAGCAGTGACTCGATAACAGGGCGGGATGAGCAGTTCTTC.

The V gene is TRBV19, the J gene TRBJ2-1, with 7 positions matching TRBD2. From germline, CDR1 is LNHDA and CDR2 SQIVND (reference sequence). V dropped 8 bases and J dropped 8; count of bases not matched to a gene: 12. The CDR3 totals 14 residues. The CDR3 DNA follows: TGTGCCAGTGGCGCAGGCGGGAGTAAGGATGAGCAGTTCTTC. Amino acid sequence: CASGAGGSKDEQFF.

The rearrangement links TRBV7-8 to TRBJ2-1; D is uncertain. Germline V CDR1 and CDR2: SGHVS, FQNEAQ. The CDR3 totals 15 residues. Trimming took off 2 bases at V and 6 bases at J, with 14 bases between the two ends. DNA for the CDR3: TGTGCCAGCAGCTTACCAGCATGGACGCCCAATGAGCAGTTCTTC. This sequence encodes CASSLPAWTPNEQFF.

The rearrangement joins TRBV7-6 to TRBJ2-1; D is undetermined. CDR3 length equals 10 residues. Germline CDR1 reads SGHVS; CDR2 reads FNYEAQ. Trimming removed 2 bases from V and 13 bases from J, with 6 bases in between. The CDR3 DNA is TGTGCCAGCAGCTTACGGAGCCAGTTCTTC. It specifies CASSLRSQFF. Supplemented by reference TRBV7-6 and TRBJ2-1, the full variable domain reads GAGVSQSPRYKVTKRGQDVALRCDPISGHVSLYWYRQALGQGPEFLTYFNYEAQQDKSGLPNDRFSAERPEGSISTLTIQRTEQRDSAMYRCASSLRSQFFGPGTRLTVL.

This chain links TRBV6-1 with TRBJ2-7; TRBD1 aligns across 12 bases. Germline CDR1 and CDR2: MNHNS and SASEGT. V dropped 3 bases and J dropped 5; count of bases not matched to a gene: 5. This CDR3 is built from 15 residues. The CDR3 DNA sequence: TGTGCCAGCAGTGACCTCCGGGACAGGGGGCACGAGCAGTACTTC. It codes for CASSDLRDRGHEQYF.

The gene calls are TRBV5-1 and TRBJ2-5, with 13 bases lining up with TRBD2. The CDR3 length is 17 residues. V shed 4 bases and J 3 bases; nucleotides not matched to a gene: 9. The germline CDR1 and CDR2 sequences are SGHRS and YFSETQ. CDR3 sequence reads: CASSMQTSGGPKETQYF. CDR3 DNA: TGCGCCAGCAGCATGCAGACTAGCGGGGGGCCTAAAGAGACCCAGTACTTC. The full variable domain, rest sourced from reference TRBV5-1 and TRBJ2-5, is KAGVTQTPRYLIKTRGQQVTLSCSPISGHRSVSWYQQTPGQGLQFLFEYFSETQRNKGNFPGRFSGRQFSNSRSEMNVSTLELGDSALYLCASSMQTSGGPKETQYFGPGTRLLVL.

The V gene is TRBV6-1, the J gene TRBJ2-1, with 12 bases fitting TRBD2. This CDR3 has 15 residues. Germline V gene sequence: CDR1 MNHNS, CDR2 SASEGT. J gave up 5 bases and V 1 base, and 0 bases lay outside the gene matches. The CDR3 is CASSEGLAGDNEQFF. The CDR3 bases are TGTGCCAGCAGTGAAGGACTAGCGGGGGACAATGAGCAGTTCTTC.

The genes are TRBV10-3 and TRBJ1-1, with TRBD1 matching over 8 bases. With V trimmed by 0 bases and J by 1 base, 7 bases remained unmatched. The CDR3 has 17 residues. Germline V gene lookup returns CDR1 ENHRY and CDR2 SYGVKD. The CDR3 region is CAISESGQTGGNTEAFF. Here the CDR3 DNA reads TGTGCCATCAGTGAGTCTGGTCAAACAGGGGGGAACACTGAAGCTTTCTTT.

The chain links TRBV7-3 to TRBJ1-1, with D tentatively TRBD1 (5 bases). The V end was cut by 5 bases, the J end by 0 bases, with 19 bases between. The CDR3 contains 17 residues. The V gene's germline CDR1 is SGHTA and CDR2 FQGTGA. The CDR3 region is CASSTRASLRVNTEAFF. The CDR3 DNA is TGTGCCAGCAGCACACGGGCCTCCCTCAGGGTGAACACTGAAGCTTTCTTT.